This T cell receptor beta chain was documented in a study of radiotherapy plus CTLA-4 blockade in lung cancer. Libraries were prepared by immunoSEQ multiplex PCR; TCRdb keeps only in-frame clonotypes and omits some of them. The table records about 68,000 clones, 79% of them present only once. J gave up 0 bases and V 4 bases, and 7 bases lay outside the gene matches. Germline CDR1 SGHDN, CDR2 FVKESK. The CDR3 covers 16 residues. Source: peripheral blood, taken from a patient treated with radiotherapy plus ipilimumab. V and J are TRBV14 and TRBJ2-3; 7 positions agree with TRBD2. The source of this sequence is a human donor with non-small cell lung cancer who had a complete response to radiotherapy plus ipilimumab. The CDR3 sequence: CASSLASGPSTDTQYF. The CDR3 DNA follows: TGTGCCAGCAGCCTTGCTAGCGGCCCTAGCACAGATACGCAGTATTTT.